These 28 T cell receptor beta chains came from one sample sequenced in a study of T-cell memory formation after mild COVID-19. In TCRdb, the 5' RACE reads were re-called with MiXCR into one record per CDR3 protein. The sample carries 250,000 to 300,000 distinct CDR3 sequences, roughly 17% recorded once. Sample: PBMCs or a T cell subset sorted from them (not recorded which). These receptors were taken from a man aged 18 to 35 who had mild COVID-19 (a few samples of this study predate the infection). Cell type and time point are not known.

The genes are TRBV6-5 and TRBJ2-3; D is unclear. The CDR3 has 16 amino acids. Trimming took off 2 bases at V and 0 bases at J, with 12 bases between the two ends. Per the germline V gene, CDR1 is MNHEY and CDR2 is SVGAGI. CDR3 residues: CASSYERRASTDTQYF. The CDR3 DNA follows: TGTGCCAGCAGTTACGAGCGCCGGGCTAGCACAGATACGCAGTATTTT.

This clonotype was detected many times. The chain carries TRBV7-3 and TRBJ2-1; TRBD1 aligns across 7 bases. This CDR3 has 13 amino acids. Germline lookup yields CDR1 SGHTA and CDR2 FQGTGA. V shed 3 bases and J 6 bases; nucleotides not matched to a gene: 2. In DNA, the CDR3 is TGTGCCAGCAGCTTTGACAGGGCCAATGAGCAGTTCTTC. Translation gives CASSFDRANEQFF.

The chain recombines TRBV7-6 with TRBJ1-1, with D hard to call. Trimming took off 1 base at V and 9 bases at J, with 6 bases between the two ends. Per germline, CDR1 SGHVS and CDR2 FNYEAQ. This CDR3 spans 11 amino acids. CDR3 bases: TGTGCCAGCAGCTTAGGACAACAAGCTTTCTTT. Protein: CASSLGQQAFF.

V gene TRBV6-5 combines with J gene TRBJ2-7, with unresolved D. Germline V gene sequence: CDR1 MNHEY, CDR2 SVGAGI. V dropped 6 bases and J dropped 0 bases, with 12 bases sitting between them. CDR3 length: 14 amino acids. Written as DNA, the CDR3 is TGTGCCAGCAGGCGACGGCCCGGCTCCTACGAGCAGTACTTC. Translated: CASRRRPGSYEQYF.

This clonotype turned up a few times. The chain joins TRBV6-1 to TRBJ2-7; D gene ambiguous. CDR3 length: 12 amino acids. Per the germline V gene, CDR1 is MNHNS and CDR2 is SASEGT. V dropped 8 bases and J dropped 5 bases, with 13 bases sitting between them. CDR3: CASGPGSNEQYV. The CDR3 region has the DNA TGTGCCAGCGGCCCGGGTTCGAACGAGCAGTACGTC.

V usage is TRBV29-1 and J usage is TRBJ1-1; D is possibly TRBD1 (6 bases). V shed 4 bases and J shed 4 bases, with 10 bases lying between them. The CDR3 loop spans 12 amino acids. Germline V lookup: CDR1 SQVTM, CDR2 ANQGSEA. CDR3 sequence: CSVGQEGTEAFF. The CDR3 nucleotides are TGCAGCGTTGGACAGGAGGGCACTGAAGCTTTCTTT.

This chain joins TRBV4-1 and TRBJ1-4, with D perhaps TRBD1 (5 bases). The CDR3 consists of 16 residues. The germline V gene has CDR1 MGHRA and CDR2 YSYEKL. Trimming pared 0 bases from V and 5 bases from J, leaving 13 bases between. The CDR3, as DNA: TGCGCCAGCAGCCAAGATCTCCAGGCAGGGAATGAAAAACTGTTTTTT. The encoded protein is CASSQDLQAGNEKLFF.

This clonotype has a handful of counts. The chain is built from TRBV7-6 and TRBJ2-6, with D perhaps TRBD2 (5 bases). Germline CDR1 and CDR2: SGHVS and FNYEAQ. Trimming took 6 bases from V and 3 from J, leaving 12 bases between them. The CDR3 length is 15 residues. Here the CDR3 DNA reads TGTGCCAGCAGTGACGGAGAGGGTGGGGCCAACGTCCTGACTTTC. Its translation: CASSDGEGGANVLTF.

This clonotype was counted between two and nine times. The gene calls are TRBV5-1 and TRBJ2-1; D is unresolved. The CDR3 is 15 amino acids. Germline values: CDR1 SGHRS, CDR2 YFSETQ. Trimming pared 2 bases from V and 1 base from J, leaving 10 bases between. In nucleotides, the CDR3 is TGCGCCAGCAGCTTCTCCCGGCCGTCCTACAATGAGCAGTTCTTC. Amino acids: CASSFSRPSYNEQFF.

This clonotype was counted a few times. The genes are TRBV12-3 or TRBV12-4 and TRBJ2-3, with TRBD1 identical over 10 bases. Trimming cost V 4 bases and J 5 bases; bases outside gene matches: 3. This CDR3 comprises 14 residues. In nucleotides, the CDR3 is TGTGCCAGCAGTTCTGGGACAGGGGAAGATACGCAGTATTTT. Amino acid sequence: CASSSGTGEDTQYF.

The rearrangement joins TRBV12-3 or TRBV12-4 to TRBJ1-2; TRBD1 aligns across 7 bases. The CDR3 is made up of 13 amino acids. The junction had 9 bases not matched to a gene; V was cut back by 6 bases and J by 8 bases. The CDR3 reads CASRLTGPGGYTF. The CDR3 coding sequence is TGTGCCAGCAGACTGACAGGGCCGGGCGGCTACACCTTC.

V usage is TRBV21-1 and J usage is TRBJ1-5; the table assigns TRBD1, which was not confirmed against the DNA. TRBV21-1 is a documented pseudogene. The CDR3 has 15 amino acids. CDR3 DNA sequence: TGTGCCAGCCGAAAACGCCCTGCCCGGGGTCAGCCCCAGCATTTT. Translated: CASRKRPARGQPQHF.

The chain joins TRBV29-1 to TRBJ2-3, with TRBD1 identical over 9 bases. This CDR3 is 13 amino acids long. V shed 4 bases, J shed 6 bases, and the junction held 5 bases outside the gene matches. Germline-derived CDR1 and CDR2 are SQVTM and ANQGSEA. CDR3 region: CSVGGQGIDTQYF. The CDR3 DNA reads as TGCAGCGTTGGAGGACAGGGGATTGATACGCAGTATTTT.

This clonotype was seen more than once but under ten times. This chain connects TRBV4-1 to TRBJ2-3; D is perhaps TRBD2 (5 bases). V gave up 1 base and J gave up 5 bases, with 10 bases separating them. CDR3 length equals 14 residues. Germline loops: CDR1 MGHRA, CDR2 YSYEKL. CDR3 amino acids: CASSQGGRLDTQYF. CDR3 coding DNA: TGCGCCAGCAGCCAAGGAGGGCGTCTAGATACGCAGTATTTT.

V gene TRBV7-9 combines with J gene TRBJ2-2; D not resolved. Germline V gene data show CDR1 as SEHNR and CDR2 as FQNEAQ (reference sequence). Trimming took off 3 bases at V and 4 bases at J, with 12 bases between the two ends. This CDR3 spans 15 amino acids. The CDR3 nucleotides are TGTGCCAGCAGCTTCACGGGTGGTGCCACCGGGGAGCTGTTTTTT. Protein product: CASSFTGGATGELFF.

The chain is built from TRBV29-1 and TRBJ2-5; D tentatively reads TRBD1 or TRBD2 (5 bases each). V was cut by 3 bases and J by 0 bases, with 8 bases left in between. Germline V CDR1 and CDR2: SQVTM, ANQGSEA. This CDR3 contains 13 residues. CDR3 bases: TGCAGCGTTGATGAGGGGTACCAAGAGACCCAGTACTTC. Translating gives CSVDEGYQETQYF.

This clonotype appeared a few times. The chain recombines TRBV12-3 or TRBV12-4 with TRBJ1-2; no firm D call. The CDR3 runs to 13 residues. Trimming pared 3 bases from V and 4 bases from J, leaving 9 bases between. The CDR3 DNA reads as TGTGCCAGCAGTTTTGGTCGGAGCTATGGCTACACCTTC. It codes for CASSFGRSYGYTF.

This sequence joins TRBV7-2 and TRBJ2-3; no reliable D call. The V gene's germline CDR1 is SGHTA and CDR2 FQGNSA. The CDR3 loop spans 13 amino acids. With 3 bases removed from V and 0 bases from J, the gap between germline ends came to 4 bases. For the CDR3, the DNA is TGTGCCAGCAGCTTCTTTAGCACAGATACGCAGTATTTT. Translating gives CASSFFSTDTQYF.

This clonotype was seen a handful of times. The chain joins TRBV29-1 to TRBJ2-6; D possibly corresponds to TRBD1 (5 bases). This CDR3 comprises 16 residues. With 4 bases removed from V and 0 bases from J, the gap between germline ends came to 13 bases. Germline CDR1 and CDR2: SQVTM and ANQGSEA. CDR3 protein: CSVVPRVSSGANVLTF. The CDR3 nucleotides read TGCAGCGTTGTCCCCAGGGTCTCCTCTGGGGCCAACGTCCTGACTTTC.

The CDR3 loop is CASSQAGASTDTQYF. The CDR3 DNA reads as TGTGCCAGCAGCCAAGCTGGGGCAAGCACAGATACGCAGTATTTT. The chain carries TRBV4-2 and TRBJ2-3; a possible D gene is TRBD1 (5 bases). The V gene's germline CDR1 is LGHNA and CDR2 YNFKEQ. This CDR3 contains 15 residues. The V end lost 1 base, the J end lost 0 bases, and 8 bases lay between the germline ends.

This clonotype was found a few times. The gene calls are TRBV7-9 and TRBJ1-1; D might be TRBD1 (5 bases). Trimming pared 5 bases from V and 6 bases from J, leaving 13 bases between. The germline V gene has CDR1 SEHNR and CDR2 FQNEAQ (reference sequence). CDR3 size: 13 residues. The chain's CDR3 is CASSPDSTAEAFF. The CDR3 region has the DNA TGTGCCAGCAGCCCCGACAGTACCGCTGAAGCTTTCTTT.

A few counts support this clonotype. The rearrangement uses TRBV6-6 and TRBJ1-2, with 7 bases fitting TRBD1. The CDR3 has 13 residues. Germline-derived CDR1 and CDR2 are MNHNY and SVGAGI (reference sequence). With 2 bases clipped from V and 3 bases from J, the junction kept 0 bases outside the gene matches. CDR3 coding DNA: TGTGCCAGCAGTTACGGGACAGACTATGGCTACACCTTC. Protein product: CASSYGTDYGYTF.

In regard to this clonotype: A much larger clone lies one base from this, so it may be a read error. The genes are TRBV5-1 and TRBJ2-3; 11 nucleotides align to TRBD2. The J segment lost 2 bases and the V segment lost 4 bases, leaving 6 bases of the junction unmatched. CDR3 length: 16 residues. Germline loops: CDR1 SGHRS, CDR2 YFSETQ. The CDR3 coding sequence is TGCGCCAGCAGCCACAGACTAGCGGGGTCCACAGATACGCAGTATTTT. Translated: CASSHRLAGSTDTQYF.

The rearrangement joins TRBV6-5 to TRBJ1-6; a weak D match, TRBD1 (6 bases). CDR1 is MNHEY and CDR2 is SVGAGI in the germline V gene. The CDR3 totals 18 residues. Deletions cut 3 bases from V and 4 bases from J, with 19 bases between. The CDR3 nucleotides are TGTGCCAGCAGTTATACCCGGCAGGGGATAGTATATAATTCACCCCTCCACTTT. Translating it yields CASSYTRQGIVYNSPLHF.

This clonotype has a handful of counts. The CDR3 DNA is TGTGCCAGCAGCCCCCAGGGGGGGGGGCCCAATGAGCAGTTCTTC. Protein sequence: CASSPQGGGPNEQFF. The chain joins TRBV9 to TRBJ2-1; D may match TRBD1 or TRBD2 (7 bases each). This CDR3 contains 15 residues. V dropped 4 bases and J dropped 6 bases, with 17 bases sitting between them. The germline CDR1 and CDR2 sequences are SGDLS and YYNGEE.

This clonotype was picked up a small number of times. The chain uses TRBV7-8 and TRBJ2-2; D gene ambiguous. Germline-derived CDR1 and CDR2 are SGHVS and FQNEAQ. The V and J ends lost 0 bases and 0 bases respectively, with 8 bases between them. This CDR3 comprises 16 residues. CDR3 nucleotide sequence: TGTGCCAGCAGCTTAGCCTACAGAACGAACACCGGGGAGCTGTTTTTT. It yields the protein CASSLAYRTNTGELFF. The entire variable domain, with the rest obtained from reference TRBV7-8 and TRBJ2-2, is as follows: GAGVSQSPRYKVAKRGQDVALRCDPISGHVSLFWYQQALGQGPEFLTYFQNEAQLDKSGLPSDRFFAERPEGSVSTLKIQRTQQEDSAVYLCASSLAYRTNTGELFFGEGSRLTVL.

CDR3: CASSQDFNYGYTF. The DNA for the CDR3 is TGCGCCAGCAGCCAAGACTTTAACTATGGCTACACCTTC. The chain links TRBV4-1 to TRBJ1-2; D is undetermined. V lost 0 bases and J lost 1, with 3 bases in between. The germline CDR1 and CDR2 sequences are MGHRA and YSYEKL. The length of the CDR3 is 13 residues.

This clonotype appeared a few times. CDR3 amino acids: CASSFRVPNTGELFF. Here the CDR3 DNA reads TGCGCCAGCAGCTTCCGAGTCCCGAACACCGGGGAGCTGTTTTTT. V is TRBV5-1 and J is TRBJ2-2, with D unclear. Trimming pared 2 bases from V and 0 bases from J, leaving 8 bases between. The CDR3 sequence is 15 residues long. Germline values: CDR1 SGHRS, CDR2 YFSETQ.